These 21 T cell receptor beta chains came from one sample sequenced in a study of blood T cell repertoires in COVID-19 (dated by TCRdb to 2018 to 2020). The library was generated by the immunoSEQ multiplex PCR assay. Imported from immuneACCESS, the table was reduced by TCRdb to in-frame sequences with V and J called. These copies leave out some clones; in studies compared against another copy, an unresolved V gene accounts for under half, and the cause of the remainder is not known. The sample data list 170,000 or so clones, and around four fifths of these were observed just once. The ten largest clones represent less than 10% of the sample. Sequences were obtained from peripheral blood. The receptor set was obtained from a woman aged 70-85 years with COVID-19, enrolled during active disease.

V and J are TRBV7-2 and TRBJ1-1, with TRBD1 matching over 11 bases. The CDR3 runs to 14 residues. Germline CDR1 SGHTA, CDR2 FQGNSA. V lost 4 bases and J lost 4; bases outside the gene matches: 2. CDR3 coding DNA: TGTGCCAGCAGCTCGGGGACAGGGGGCACTGAAGCTTTCTTT. It translates to CASSSGTGGTEAFF.

This chain uses TRBV5-4 with TRBJ2-1; the match to TRBD2 covers 13 bases. CDR1 and CDR2 from the germline V gene are SGHNT and YYREEE (reference sequence). The V gene end was trimmed by 3 bases and the J gene end by 9 bases; junction bases not matched to a gene: 6. This CDR3 comprises 15 residues. The CDR3 is CASSSIRTSGSEQFF. The CDR3 bases are TGTGCCAGCAGCTCTATCAGGACTAGCGGGAGTGAGCAGTTCTTC.

The chain couples TRBV7-6 to TRBJ2-7; 9 bases map to TRBD2. The CDR3 length is 14 residues. Germline V gene sequence: CDR1 SGHVS, CDR2 FNYEAQ. The V and J ends lost 3 bases and 5 bases, in that order; junction bases with no gene match: 5. Here the CDR3 DNA reads TGTGCCAGCAGCTTTAGCGGGAGAACCAACGAGCAGTACTTC. Translated, it gives CASSFSGRTNEQYF.

This chain connects TRBV12-5 to TRBJ1-2; 7 nucleotides agree with TRBD1. This CDR3 has 13 amino acids. V was pared by 7 bases and J by 3 bases, with 5 bases of the junction left unmatched. Germline values: CDR1 LGHNT, CDR2 FRNRAP. CDR3 loop: CASAPDRDYGYTF. In DNA form, the CDR3 reads TGTGCTAGTGCTCCCGACAGGGACTATGGCTACACCTTC.

V and J are TRBV9 and TRBJ1-5; tentative D call: TRBD1 (5 bases). CDR1 and CDR2 from the germline V gene are SGDLS and YYNGEE. The CDR3 contains 15 residues. Trimming removed 0 bases from V and 2 bases from J, with 9 bases in between. DNA of the CDR3: TGTGCCAGCAGCGTAGGAAGGGGTGGCAATCAGCCCCAGCATTTT. Protein product: CASSVGRGGNQPQHF.

There are a few counts of this clone. The chain is built from TRBV28 and TRBJ1-5; possible D gene TRBD1, 6 bases. The CDR3 runs to 16 residues. Germline assignment: CDR1 MDHEN and CDR2 SYDVKM. Trimming left V 3 bases short and J 0 bases short, with 12 bases between. Written as DNA, the CDR3 is TGTGCCAGCAGTTTCGGGGACACATATAGCAATCAGCCCCAGCATTTT. As protein: CASSFGDTYSNQPQHF.

This sequence joins TRBV20-1 and TRBJ2-7, with 8 bases identical to TRBD1. CDR1 and CDR2 from the germline V gene are DFQATT and SNEGSKA (reference sequence). The CDR3 is 13 amino acids. The ends lost 3 bases at V and 6 bases at J; junction bases unmatched: 7. CDR3 DNA sequence: TGCAGTGCTAGTGGGCAGGGGGCAGCCGAGCAGTACTTC. Encoded protein: CSASGQGAAEQYF.

The chain combines TRBV12-5 with TRBJ2-2; the D gene is possibly TRBD1 (6 bases). In germline, CDR1 is LGHNT, CDR2 FRNRAP. Trimming shortened V by 6 bases and J by 7 bases, and 21 bases separated the two germline ends. The CDR3 covers 16 residues. The CDR3 here is CASGLLPPSTGGELFF. CDR3 nucleotides: TGTGCTAGTGGATTGCTCCCACCTTCGACAGGCGGGGAGCTGTTTTTT.

The chain carries TRBV19 and TRBJ1-1; 9 nucleotides align to TRBD1. Germline CDR1 and CDR2: LNHDA and SQIVND (reference sequence). V lost 4 bases, J lost 3 bases, and 6 bases stayed unmatched. CDR3 length: 15 amino acids. The CDR3 DNA is TGTGCCAGTAGTACCTGGACAGGGGTTGACACTGAAGCTTTCTTT. Translating it yields CASSTWTGVDTEAFF. Variable domain in full (rest from reference TRBV19 and TRBJ1-1): DGGITQSPKYLFRKEGQNVTLSCEQNLNHDAMYWYRQDPGQGLRLIYYSQIVNDFQKGDIAEGYSVSREKKESFPLTVTSAQKNPTAFYLCASSTWTGVDTEAFFGQGTRLTVV.

The chain has TRBV5-5 and TRBJ2-5, with D maybe TRBD1 (6 bases). The germline V gene encodes CDR1 SGHKS and CDR2 YYEKEE (reference sequence). The V end was cut by 0 bases, the J end by 3 bases, with 18 bases between. There are 17 residues in the CDR3. CDR3 loop: CASSLDWAGVNEETQYF. The CDR3 DNA follows: TGTGCCAGCAGCTTGGATTGGGCAGGGGTAAACGAAGAGACCCAGTACTTC.

The chain is built from TRBV19 and TRBJ1-6; D is unresolved. Deletions cut 3 bases from V and 7 bases from J, with 19 bases between. CDR1 is LNHDA, CDR2 SQIVND, per germline (reference sequence). The CDR3 is 17 residues long. The CDR3 bases are TGTGCCAGTAGTATGAGGACGGCCGGAGGTTGGAATTCACCCCTCCACTTT. Translation: CASSMRTAGGWNSPLHF.

The V gene is TRBV20-1, the J gene TRBJ2-1; possible D gene TRBD2, 6 bases. Germline V lookup: CDR1 DFQATT, CDR2 SNEGSKA (reference sequence). V was shortened by 2 bases and J by 16 bases, with 15 bases between the two germline ends. CDR3 length: 11 residues. The CDR3 region has the DNA TGCAGTGCTAGACCGGCGGGATACGAATTCTTC. Protein sequence: CSARPAGYEFF.

This clone was seen only once. This rearrangement joins TRBV7-3 to TRBJ1-1, with TRBD1 as a possible D gene (5 bases). Trimming removed 8 bases from V and 4 bases from J, with 20 bases in between. CDR1 and CDR2 from the germline V gene are SGHTA and FQGTGA. The length of the CDR3 is 15 residues. This CDR3 is CASPPGGGSCTEAFF. The CDR3 DNA reads TGTGCCAGCCCCCCGGGGGGGGGTTCGTGCACTGAAGCTTTCTTT.

J is TRBJ2-7 and V is TRBV7-9; a weak D match, TRBD1 (6 bases). CDR1 is SEHNR, CDR2 FQNEAQ, per germline (reference sequence). V lost 5 bases to trimming and J lost 4 bases, with 15 bases between them. This CDR3 has 14 residues. CDR3 region: CASSHGPQGYEQYF. CDR3 nucleotide sequence: TGTGCCAGCAGCCACGGCCCCCAGGGGTACGAGCAGTACTTC.

The V gene is TRBV19, the J gene TRBJ2-1; 7 bases fit TRBD1. CDR1 LNHDA and CDR2 SQIVND come from the germline V gene (reference sequence). This CDR3 has 16 amino acids. Trimming cost V 5 bases and J 3 bases; bases outside gene matches: 10. Written as DNA, the CDR3 is TGTGCCAGTAGTCTGCACAGGGGAGTCATCTACAATGAGCAGTTCTTC. It is translated as CASSLHRGVIYNEQFF.

The chain is built from TRBV7-2 and TRBJ2-7; 12 positions match TRBD2. Looked up from germline, CDR1 is SGHTA and CDR2 is FQGNSA. The CDR3 is made up of 15 amino acids. V lost 4 bases, J lost 4 bases, and 5 bases stayed unmatched. The CDR3 spells CASSSPSGRDYEQYF. The CDR3 DNA sequence: TGTGCCAGCAGCTCCCCTAGCGGGAGGGATTACGAGCAGTACTTC.

The chain uses TRBV21-1 and TRBJ2-7; the D segment call TRBD2 is taken from the table without a DNA check. TRBV21-1 is classified as a pseudogene. CDR3 size: 13 residues. Written as DNA, the CDR3 is TGTGCCAGCAGCAATTTCGACGGCGGCGAGCAGTACTTC. Its protein product is CASSNFDGGEQYF.

V usage is TRBV9 and J usage is TRBJ2-7, with a possible D match to TRBD1 (5 bases). The V end was cut by 2 bases, the J end by 3 bases, with 12 bases between. The CDR3 has 14 residues. The germline V gene has CDR1 SGDLS and CDR2 YYNGEE. The CDR3 sequence: CASSVTGRGYEQYF. CDR3 DNA sequence: TGTGCCAGCAGCGTTACAGGAAGGGGCTACGAGCAGTACTTC.

V usage is TRBV5-5 and J usage is TRBJ2-1, with TRBD2 identical over 7 bases. The V segment lost 0 bases and the J segment 1 base; nucleotides outside the gene matches: 7. In germline, CDR1 is SGHKS, CDR2 YYEKEE (reference sequence). CDR3 length equals 17 residues. CDR3 coding DNA: TGTGCCAGCAGCTTGGGCGTGGGAGGGGCTTCCTACAATGAGCAGTTCTTC. Amino acid sequence: CASSLGVGGASYNEQFF.

In this sample, this clone turned up once. The chain employs TRBV15 and TRBJ2-2, with unresolved D. The CDR3 is 13 residues long. Trimming took off 0 bases at V and 7 bases at J, with 6 bases between the two ends. Looked up from germline, CDR1 is LNHNV and CDR2 is YYDKDF (reference sequence). CDR3 in DNA: TGTGCCACCAGCAGAGATAGCTTCGGGGAGCTGTTTTTT. This gives the protein CATSRDSFGELFF.

This chain connects TRBV28 to TRBJ1-5, with D possibly TRBD1 on 6 matching bases. V was pared by 4 bases and J by 0 bases, with 10 bases between. CDR3 length: 15 residues. Per the germline V gene, CDR1 is MDHEN and CDR2 is SYDVKM. CDR3 DNA: TGTGCCAGCAGTTACAGGGTAGTTAGCAATCAGCCCCAGCATTTT. It encodes CASSYRVVSNQPQHF.